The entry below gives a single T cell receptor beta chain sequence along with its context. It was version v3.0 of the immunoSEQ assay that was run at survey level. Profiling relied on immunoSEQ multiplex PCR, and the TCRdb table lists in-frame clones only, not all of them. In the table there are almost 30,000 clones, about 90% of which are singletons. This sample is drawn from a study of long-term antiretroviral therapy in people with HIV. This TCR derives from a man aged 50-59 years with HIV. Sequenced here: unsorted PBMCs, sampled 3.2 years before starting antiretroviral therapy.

DNA for the CDR3: TGTGCCAGCGGGCGTCCACCGGGACAGGGTTACGAGCAGTACTTC. Protein: CASGRPPGQGYEQYF. The chain recombines TRBV6-5 with TRBJ2-7, with 9 bases matching TRBD1. The germline V gene has CDR1 MNHEY and CDR2 SVGAGI. The CDR3 contains 15 residues. Trimming removed 8 bases from V and 4 bases from J; junction bases left unmatched: 12.